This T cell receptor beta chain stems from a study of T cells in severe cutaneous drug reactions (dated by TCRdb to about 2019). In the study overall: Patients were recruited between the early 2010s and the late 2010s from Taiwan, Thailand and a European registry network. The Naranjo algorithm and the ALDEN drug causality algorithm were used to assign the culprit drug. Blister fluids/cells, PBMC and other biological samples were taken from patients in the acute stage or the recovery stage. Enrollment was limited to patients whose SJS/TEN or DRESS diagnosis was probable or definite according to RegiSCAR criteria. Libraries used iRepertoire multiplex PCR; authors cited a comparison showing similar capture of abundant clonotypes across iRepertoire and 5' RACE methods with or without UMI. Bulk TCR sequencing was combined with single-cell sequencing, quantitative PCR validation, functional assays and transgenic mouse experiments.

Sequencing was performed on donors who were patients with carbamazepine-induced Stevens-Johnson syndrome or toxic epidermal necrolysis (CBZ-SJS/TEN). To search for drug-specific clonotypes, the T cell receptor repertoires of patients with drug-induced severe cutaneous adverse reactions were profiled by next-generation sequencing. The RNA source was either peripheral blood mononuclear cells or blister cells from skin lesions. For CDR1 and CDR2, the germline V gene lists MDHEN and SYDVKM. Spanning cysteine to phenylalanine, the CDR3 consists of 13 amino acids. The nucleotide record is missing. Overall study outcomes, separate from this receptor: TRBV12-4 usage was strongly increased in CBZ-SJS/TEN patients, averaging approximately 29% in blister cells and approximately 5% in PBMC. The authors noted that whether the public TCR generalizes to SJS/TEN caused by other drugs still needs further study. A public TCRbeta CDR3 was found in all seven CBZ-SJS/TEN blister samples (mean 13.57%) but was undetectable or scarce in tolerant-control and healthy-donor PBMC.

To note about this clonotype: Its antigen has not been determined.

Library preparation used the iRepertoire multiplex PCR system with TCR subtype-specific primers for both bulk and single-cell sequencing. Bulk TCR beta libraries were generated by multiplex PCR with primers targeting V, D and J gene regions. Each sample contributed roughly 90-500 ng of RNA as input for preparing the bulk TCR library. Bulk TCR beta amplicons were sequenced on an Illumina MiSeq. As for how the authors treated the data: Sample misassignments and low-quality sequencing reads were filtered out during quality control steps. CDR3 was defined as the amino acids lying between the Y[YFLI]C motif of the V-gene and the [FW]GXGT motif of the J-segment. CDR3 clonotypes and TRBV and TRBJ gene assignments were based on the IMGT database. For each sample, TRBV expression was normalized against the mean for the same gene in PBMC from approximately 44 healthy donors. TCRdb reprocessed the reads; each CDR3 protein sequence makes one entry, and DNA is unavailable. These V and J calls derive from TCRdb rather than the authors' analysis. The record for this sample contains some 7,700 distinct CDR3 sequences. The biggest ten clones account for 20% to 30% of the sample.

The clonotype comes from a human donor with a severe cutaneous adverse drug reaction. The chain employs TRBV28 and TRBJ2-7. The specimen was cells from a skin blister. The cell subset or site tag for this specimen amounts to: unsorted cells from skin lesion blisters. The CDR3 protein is CASKVGISYEQYF.